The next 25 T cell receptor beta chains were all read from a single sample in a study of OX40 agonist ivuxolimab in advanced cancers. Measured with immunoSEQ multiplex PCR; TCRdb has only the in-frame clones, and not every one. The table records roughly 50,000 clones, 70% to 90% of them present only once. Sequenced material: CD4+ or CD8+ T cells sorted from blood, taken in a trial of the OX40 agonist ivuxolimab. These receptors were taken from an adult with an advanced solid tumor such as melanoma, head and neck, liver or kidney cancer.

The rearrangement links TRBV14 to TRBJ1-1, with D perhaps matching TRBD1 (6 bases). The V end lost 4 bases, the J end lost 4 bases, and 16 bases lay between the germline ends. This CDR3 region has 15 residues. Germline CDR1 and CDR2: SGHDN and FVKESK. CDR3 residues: CASSPWGAPGTEAFF. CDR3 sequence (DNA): TGTGCCAGCAGCCCGTGGGGGGCGCCGGGCACTGAAGCTTTCTTT. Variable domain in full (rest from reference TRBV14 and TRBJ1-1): EAGVTQFPSHSVIEKGQTVTLRCDPISGHDNLYWYRRVMGKEIKFLLHFVKESKQDESGMPNNRFLAERTGGTYSTLKVQPAELEDSGVYFCASSPWGAPGTEAFFGQGTRLTVV.

CDR3 DNA: TGTGCCAGCAGTGACGACAGGGGATATGAAAAACTGTTTTTT. Translation: CASSDDRGYEKLFF. This rearrangement joins TRBV2 to TRBJ1-4, with 8 bases lining up with TRBD1. The germline gives CDR1 SNHLY, CDR2 FYNNEI. The CDR3 loop spans 14 amino acids. V dropped 3 bases and J dropped 6; count of bases not matched to a gene: 3.

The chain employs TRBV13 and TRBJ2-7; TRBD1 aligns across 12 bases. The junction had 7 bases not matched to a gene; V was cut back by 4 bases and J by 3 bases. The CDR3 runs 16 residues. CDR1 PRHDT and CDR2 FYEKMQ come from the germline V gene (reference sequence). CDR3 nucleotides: TGTGCCAGCAGCTCCGCCGGGACAGGGGGCTTCTACGAGCAGTACTTC. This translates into CASSSAGTGGFYEQYF.

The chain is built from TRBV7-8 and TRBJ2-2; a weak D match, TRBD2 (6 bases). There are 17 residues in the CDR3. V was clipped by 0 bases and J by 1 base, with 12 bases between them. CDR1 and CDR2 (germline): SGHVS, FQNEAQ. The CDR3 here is CASSLARAGKNTGELFF. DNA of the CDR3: TGTGCCAGCAGCTTAGCTAGGGCGGGAAAGAACACCGGGGAGCTGTTTTTT.

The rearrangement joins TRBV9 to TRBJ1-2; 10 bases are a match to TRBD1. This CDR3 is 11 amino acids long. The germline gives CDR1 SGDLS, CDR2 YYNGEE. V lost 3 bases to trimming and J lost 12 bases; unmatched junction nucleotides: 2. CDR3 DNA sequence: TGTGCCAGCAGCGGACAGGGGGCTCACACCTTC. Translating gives CASSGQGAHTF. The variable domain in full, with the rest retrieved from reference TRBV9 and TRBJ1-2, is DSGVTQTPKHLITATGQRVTLRCSPRSGDLSVYWYQQSLDQGLQFLIQYYNGEERAKGNILERFSAQQFPDLHSELNLSSLELGDSALYFCASSGQGAHTFGSGTRLTVV.

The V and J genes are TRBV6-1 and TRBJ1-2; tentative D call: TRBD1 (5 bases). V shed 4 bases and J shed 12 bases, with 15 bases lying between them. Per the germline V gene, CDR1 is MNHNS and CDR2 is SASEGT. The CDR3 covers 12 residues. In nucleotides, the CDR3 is TGTGCCAGCAGTGGACTGACAGTCGGGGACACCTTC. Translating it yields CASSGLTVGDTF.

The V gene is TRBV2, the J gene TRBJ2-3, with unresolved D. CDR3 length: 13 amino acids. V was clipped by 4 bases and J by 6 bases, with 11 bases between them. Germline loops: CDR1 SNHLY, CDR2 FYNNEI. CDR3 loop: CASSVAFADTQYF. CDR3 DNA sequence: TGTGCCAGCAGTGTAGCATTCGCGGATACGCAGTATTTT.

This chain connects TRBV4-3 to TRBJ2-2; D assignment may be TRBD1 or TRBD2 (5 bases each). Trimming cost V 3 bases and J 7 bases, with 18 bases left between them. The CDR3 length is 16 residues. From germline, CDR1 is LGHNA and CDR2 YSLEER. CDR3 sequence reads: CASSQTGTTNGGELFF. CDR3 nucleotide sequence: TGCGCCAGCAGCCAGACCGGGACGACGAACGGCGGGGAGCTGTTTTTT.

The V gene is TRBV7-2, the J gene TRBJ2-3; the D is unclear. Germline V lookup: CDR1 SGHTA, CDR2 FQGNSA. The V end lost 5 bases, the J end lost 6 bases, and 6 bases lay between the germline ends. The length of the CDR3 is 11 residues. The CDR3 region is CASSPMDTQYF. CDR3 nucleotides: TGTGCCAGCAGCCCCATGGATACGCAGTATTTT.

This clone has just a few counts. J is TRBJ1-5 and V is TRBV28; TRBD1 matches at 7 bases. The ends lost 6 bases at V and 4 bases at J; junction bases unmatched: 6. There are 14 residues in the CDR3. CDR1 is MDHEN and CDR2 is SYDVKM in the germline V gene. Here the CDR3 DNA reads TGTGCCAGCAGGGGGGACAGCGGAAATCAGCCCCAGCATTTT. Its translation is CASRGDSGNQPQHF.

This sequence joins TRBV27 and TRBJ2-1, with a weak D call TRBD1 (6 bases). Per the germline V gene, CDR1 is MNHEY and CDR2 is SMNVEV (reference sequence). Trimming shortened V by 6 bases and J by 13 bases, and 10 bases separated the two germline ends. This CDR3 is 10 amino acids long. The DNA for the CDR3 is TGTGCCAGCAGGGGACACAGTCAGTTCTTC. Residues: CASRGHSQFF.

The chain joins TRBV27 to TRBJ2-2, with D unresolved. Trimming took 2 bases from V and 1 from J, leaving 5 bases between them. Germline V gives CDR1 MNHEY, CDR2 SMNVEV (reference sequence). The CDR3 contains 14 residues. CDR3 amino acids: CASSLTVNTGELFF. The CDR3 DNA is TGTGCCAGCAGTTTAACGGTGAACACCGGGGAGCTGTTTTTT.

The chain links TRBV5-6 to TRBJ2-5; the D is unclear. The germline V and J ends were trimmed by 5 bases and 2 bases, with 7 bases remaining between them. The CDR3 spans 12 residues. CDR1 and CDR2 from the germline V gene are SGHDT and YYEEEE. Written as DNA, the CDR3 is TGTGCCAGCAGAGGATTACAAGAGACCCAGTACTTC. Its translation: CASRGLQETQYF.

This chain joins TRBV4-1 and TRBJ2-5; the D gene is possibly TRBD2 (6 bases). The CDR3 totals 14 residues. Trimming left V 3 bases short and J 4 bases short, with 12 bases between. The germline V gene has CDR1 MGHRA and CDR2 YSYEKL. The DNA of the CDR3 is TGCGCCAGCAGCCAGTACTGGGGAGGAGAGACCCAGTACTTC. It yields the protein CASSQYWGGETQYF.

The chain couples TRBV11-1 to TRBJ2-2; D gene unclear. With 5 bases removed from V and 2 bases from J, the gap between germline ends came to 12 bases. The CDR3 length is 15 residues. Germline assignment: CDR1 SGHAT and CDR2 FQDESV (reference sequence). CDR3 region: CASSPTGSNTGELFF. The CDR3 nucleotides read TGTGCCAGCAGCCCCACCGGGTCCAACACCGGGGAGCTGTTTTTT.

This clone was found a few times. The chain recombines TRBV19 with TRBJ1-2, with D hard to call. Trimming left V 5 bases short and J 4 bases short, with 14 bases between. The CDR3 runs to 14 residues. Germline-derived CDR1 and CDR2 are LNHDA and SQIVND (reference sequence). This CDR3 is CASSPGRGIYGYTF. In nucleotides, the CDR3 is TGTGCCAGTAGTCCCGGGCGGGGAATCTATGGCTACACCTTC. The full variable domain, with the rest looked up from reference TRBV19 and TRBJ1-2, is DGGITQSPKYLFRKEGQNVTLSCEQNLNHDAMYWYRQDPGQGLRLIYYSQIVNDFQKGDIAEGYSVSREKKESFPLTVTSAQKNPTAFYLCASSPGRGIYGYTFGSGTRLTVV.

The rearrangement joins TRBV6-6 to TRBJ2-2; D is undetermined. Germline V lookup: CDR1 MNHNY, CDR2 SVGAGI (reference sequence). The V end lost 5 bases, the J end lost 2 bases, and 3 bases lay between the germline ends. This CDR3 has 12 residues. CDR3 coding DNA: TGTGCCAGCAGTCCCAACACCGGGGAGCTGTTTTTT. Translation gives CASSPNTGELFF.

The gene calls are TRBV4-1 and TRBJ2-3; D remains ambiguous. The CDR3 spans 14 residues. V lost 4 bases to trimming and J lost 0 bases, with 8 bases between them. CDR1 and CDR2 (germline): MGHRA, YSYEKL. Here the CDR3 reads CASSRIQSTDTQYF. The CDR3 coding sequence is TGCGCCAGCAGCCGTATTCAAAGCACAGATACGCAGTATTTT.

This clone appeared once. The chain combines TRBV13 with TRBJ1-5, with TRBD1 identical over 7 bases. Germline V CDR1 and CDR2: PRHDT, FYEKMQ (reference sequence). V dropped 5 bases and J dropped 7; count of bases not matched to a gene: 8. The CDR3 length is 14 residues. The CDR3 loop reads CASSRGGVGQPQHF. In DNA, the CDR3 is TGTGCCAGCAGCAGAGGGGGCGTGGGGCAGCCCCAGCATTTT.

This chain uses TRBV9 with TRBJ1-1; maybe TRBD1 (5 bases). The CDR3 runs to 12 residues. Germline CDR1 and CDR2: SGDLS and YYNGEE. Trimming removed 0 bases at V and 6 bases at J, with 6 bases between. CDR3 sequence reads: CASSVEGSEAFF. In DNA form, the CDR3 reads TGTGCCAGCAGCGTAGAGGGGTCTGAAGCTTTCTTT. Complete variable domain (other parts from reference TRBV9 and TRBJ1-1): DSGVTQTPKHLITATGQRVTLRCSPRSGDLSVYWYQQSLDQGLQFLIQYYNGEERAKGNILERFSAQQFPDLHSELNLSSLELGDSALYFCASSVEGSEAFFGQGTRLTVV.

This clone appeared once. The CDR3 is CAISAGETQPQHF. The CDR3 region has the DNA TGTGCCATCAGTGCAGGGGAGACTCAGCCCCAGCATTTT. The V and J genes are TRBV10-3 and TRBJ1-5, with D possibly matching TRBD1 (6 bases). Germline V gene data show CDR1 as ENHRY and CDR2 as SYGVKD. This CDR3 is 13 amino acids long. V was pared by 4 bases and J by 6 bases, with 10 bases between.

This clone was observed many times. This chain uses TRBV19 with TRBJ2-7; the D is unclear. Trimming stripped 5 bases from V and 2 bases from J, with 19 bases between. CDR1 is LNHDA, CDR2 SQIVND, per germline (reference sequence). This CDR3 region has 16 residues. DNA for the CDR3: TGTGCCAGTAGTGATACCGATGAAGAAGATCCCTACGAGCAGTACTTC. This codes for CASSDTDEEDPYEQYF.

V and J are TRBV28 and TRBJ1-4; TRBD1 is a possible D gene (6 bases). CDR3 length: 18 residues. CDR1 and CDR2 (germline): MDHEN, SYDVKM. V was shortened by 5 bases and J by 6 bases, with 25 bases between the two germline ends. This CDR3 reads CASSPTQIQGRADEKLFF. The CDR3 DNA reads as TGTGCCAGCAGTCCGACCCAAATACAGGGCCGAGCCGATGAAAAACTGTTTTTT. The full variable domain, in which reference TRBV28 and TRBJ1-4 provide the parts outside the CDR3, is DVKVTQSSRYLVKRTGEKVFLECVQDMDHENMFWYRQDPGLGLRLIYFSYDVKMKEKGDIPEGYSVSREKKERFSLILESASTNQTSMYLCASSPTQIQGRADEKLFFGSGTQLSVL.

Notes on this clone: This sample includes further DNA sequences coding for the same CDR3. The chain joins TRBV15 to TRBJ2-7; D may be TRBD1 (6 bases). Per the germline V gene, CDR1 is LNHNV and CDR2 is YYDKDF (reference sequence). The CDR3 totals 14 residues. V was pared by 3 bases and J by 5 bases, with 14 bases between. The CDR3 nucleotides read TGTGCCACCAGCAGGACAGGACCCCTAGACGAGCAGTACTTC. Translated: CATSRTGPLDEQYF.

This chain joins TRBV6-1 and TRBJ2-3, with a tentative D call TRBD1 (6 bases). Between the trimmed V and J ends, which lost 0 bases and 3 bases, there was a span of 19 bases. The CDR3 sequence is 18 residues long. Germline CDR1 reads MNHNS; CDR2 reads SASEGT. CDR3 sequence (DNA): TGTGCCAGCAGTGAAGCGCGCTTCGCTAGGGGGAAGACAGATACGCAGTATTTT. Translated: CASSEARFARGKTDTQYF.